A selection of T cell receptor beta chains follows, all from one sample in a study of blood T cell repertoires in COVID-19. Method: immunoSEQ multiplex PCR; TCRdb's copy keeps in-frame clones and lacks some. Of about 120,000 clones listed, around nine tenths are singletons. The source material was peripheral blood. All receptors derive from a man between 60 and 75 years old with COVID-19, enrolled during active disease. Both conserved end residues are part of each CDR3. D genes are given only for firm matches. A clone size is listed for some rows: how often the clone was seen (once, few, many), or a class if it is expanded.

j_call v_call d_call clone_size cdr3_aa cdr3_nt
TRBJ2-1 TRBV7-9 TRBD2 - CASSLVGAGGRDEQFF TGTGCCAGCAGCCTTGTGGGAGCGGGAGGGAGGGATGAGCAGTTCTTC
TRBJ2-3 TRBV24-1 - - CATAPGVTDTQYF TGTGCCACCGCCCCGGGAGTCACAGATACGCAGTATTTT
TRBJ2-1 TRBV24-1 - - CATSDPTAVNSYNEQFF TGTGCCACCAGTGATCCGACAGCCGTTAACTCCTACAATGAGCAGTTCTTC
TRBJ2-2 TRBV5-1 TRBD2 - CASNPTSGDTGELFF TGCGCCAGCAACCCGACTAGCGGGGACACCGGGGAGCTGTTTTTT
TRBJ2-1 TRBV7-3 TRBD2 - CASSLTGLAGDEQFF TGTGCCAGCAGCTTAACGGGACTAGCGGGCGATGAGCAGTTCTTC
TRBJ2-7 TRBV29-1 TRBD1 few CSAGTGSYEQYF TGCAGCGCCGGGACAGGGTCCTACGAGCAGTACTTC
TRBJ1-2 TRBV6-5 TRBD1 - CASRPGQGSYGYTF TGTGCCAGCAGACCTGGACAGGGTAGCTATGGCTACACCTTC
TRBJ1-5 TRBV10-3 - few CAISEREYQPQHF TGTGCCATCAGTGAGCGGGAATATCAGCCCCAGCATTTT
TRBJ2-7 TRBV29-1 TRBD2 - CSARAGVYEQYF TGCAGCGCTAGGGCGGGGGTCTACGAGCAGTACTTC
TRBJ2-2 TRBV5-1 TRBD1 - CASSWGTGVNTGELFF TGCGCCAGCAGCTGGGGGACAGGGGTGAACACCGGGGAGCTGTTTTTT
TRBJ1-2 TRBV5-4 - - CASSLARGWSGYTF TGTGCCAGCAGCTTGGCCCGTGGGTGGAGTGGCTACACCTTC
TRBJ1-1 TRBV6-5 TRBD1 - CASGDRGPAEAFF TGTGCCAGCGGAGACAGGGGGCCCGCTGAAGCTTTCTTT
TRBJ2-7 TRBV28 TRBD1 - CASSLGTGTYEQYF TGTGCCAGCAGTTTAGGGACAGGGACCTACGAGCAGTACTTC
TRBJ2-1 TRBV7-2 TRBD2 - CASSLDREGGNEQFF TGTGCCAGCAGCTTAGATCGGGAGGGAGGCAATGAGCAGTTCTTC
TRBJ2-3 TRBV11-3 TRBD1 few CASSPRSGQGTDTQYF TGTGCCAGCAGCCCCAGATCCGGACAGGGCACAGATACGCAGTATTTT
TRBJ2-3 TRBV30 - - CAWSKQGTDTQYF TGTGCCTGGAGTAAACAGGGAACAGATACGCAGTATTTT
TRBJ1-1 TRBV19 - once CASSIGRGSWGTEAFF TGTGCCAGTAGTATTGGGAGGGGATCTTGGGGCACTGAAGCTTTCTTT
TRBJ2-7 TRBV6-6 - - CASSPPSWEASGRYYEQYF TGTGCCAGCAGTCCCCCCTCGTGGGAGGCCTCGGGGAGATACTACGAGCAGTACTTC
TRBJ1-1 TRBV6-1 - - CASSEGGNTEAFF TGTGCCAGCAGTGAAGGAGGGAACACTGAAGCTTTCTTT
TRBJ2-7 TRBV28 TRBD1 - CASSAPGDRSSSEQYF TGTGCCAGCAGCGCCCCTGGGGACAGATCGTCGAGCGAGCAGTACTTC
TRBJ1-6 TRBV11-2 TRBD1 - CASSEGTVTFSSYNSPLHF TGTGCCAGCAGCGAAGGGACAGTAACCTTTAGCTCCTATAATTCACCCCTCCACTTT
TRBJ1-3 TRBV5-5 TRBD1 - CASSFPGGIGNTIYF TGTGCCAGCAGCTTTCCAGGGGGCATAGGAAACACCATATATTTT
TRBJ2-1 TRBV19 - - CASSPGGPREDEQFF TGTGCCAGTAGTCCCGGGGGACCCCGGGAAGATGAGCAGTTCTTC
TRBJ2-5 TRBV19 TRBD2 - CASSIGGRSGSQTQYF TGTGCCAGTAGTATTGGCGGTAGGAGCGGGAGTCAGACCCAGTACTTC
TRBJ2-1 TRBV19 TRBD2 - CASSVPSGGSYNEQFF TGTGCCAGTAGTGTACCTAGCGGGGGATCCTACAATGAGCAGTTCTTC
TRBJ1-1 TRBV19 TRBD1 - CASSNDRGTEAFF TGTGCCAGTAGCAACGACAGGGGCACTGAAGCTTTCTTT
TRBJ1-1 TRBV18 - once CASRHEAEAFF TGTGCCAGCCGGCATGAGGCTGAAGCTTTCTTT
TRBJ2-7 TRBV28 - - CASYPQGRYEQYF TGTGCCAGCTACCCCCAGGGAAGGTACGAGCAGTACTTC
TRBJ2-7 TRBV10-2 - once CASSDYGISYEQYF TGCGCCAGCAGTGATTACGGGATCTCCTACGAGCAGTACTTC
TRBJ2-7 TRBV27 TRBD1 - CASSSTGDRYEQYF TGTGCCAGCAGTTCGACAGGGGACAGATACGAGCAGTACTTC
TRBJ2-1 TRBV24-1 TRBD1 - CATSAVTGGRVNEQFF TGTGCCACCAGTGCTGTGACAGGGGGAAGAGTCAATGAGCAGTTCTTC
TRBJ2-3 TRBV10-3 TRBD1 - CAISASEGRGLLNTQYF TGTGCCATCAGTGCAAGTGAGGGAAGGGGGCTCCTGAATACGCAGTATTTT
TRBJ1-5 TRBV12-2 - - CASRLGLRGRPGNQPQHF TGTGCAAGTCGCTTAGGTCTTAGGGGGCGCCCGGGCAATCAGCCCCAGCATTTT
TRBJ1-1 TRBV19 - - CASTPSRGSRTEAFF TGTGCCAGTACCCCCTCAAGGGGTTCGAGGACTGAAGCTTTCTTT
TRBJ2-2 TRBV6-2/TRBV6-3 TRBD2 - CASSYRGGERTGELFF TGTGCCAGCAGCTATCGGGGAGGGGAGAGGACCGGGGAGCTGTTTTTT
TRBJ2-7 TRBV9 - - CASSPLWGGLGEQYF TGTGCCAGCAGCCCTCTTTGGGGGGGCCTCGGCGAGCAGTACTTC
TRBJ1-1 TRBV12-3/TRBV12-4 - - CATGGRTNTEAFF TGTGCCACCGGGGGACGGACGAACACTGAAGCTTTCTTT
TRBJ1-3 TRBV9 - few CASGPRDNSGNTIYF TGTGCCAGCGGACCCCGGGACAACTCTGGAAACACCATATATTTT
TRBJ1-2 TRBV5-1 TRBD1 - CASSLDGQGAHGYTF TGCGCCAGCAGCTTGGACGGACAGGGGGCGCATGGCTACACCTTC
TRBJ1-2 TRBV18 - - CASSSILEGYTF TGTGCCAGCTCATCTATTCTGGAGGGCTACACCTTC
TRBJ1-5 TRBV27 - - CASSYNRVQPQHF TGTGCCAGCAGTTACAACAGGGTTCAGCCCCAGCATTTT
TRBJ1-2 TRBV14 - - CASSPGGYGYTF TGTGCCAGCAGCCCGGGGGGCTATGGCTACACCTTC
TRBJ1-5 TRBV27 - few CASSFLPARDTDNQPQHF TGTGCCAGCAGTTTCCTCCCAGCCCGGGACACCGACAATCAGCCCCAGCATTTT
TRBJ2-3 TRBV30 - - CAWSVGAGTDTQYF TGTGCCTGGAGTGTCGGAGCGGGCACAGATACGCAGTATTTT
TRBJ2-1 TRBV11-2 TRBD2 - CASSPSGSNNEQFF TGTGCCAGCAGCCCCAGCGGGAGTAACAATGAGCAGTTCTTC
TRBJ2-4 TRBV19 TRBD1 - CAAGTGKNIQYF TGTGCTGCCGGGACAGGGAAGAACATTCAGTACTTC
TRBJ2-2 TRBV4-1 - - CASSVQGSYTGELFF TGCGCCAGCAGCGTCCAGGGATCGTACACCGGGGAGCTGTTTTTT